A single TCR beta chain is shown here with its context. The conserved closing phenylalanine or tryptophan is absent in this CDR3, likely reflecting a read error. Generation of bulk TCR libraries relied on previously described methods and listed TCR primers. Each CDR3 protein gets one entry after TCRdb re-called the PCR reads with MiXCR. Of about 320,000 distinct CDR3 sequences listed, roughly a fifth are singletons. A CD8+CD4-CCR7+CD45RA+ gate was used to sort naive CD8 T cells. The data were taken from a study of molecular identifiers for immune sequencing clone quantification. Study context: In replicates, RNA taken from around 18,000 or 91,000 naive CD8 cells was divided five ways, and four portions underwent sequencing.

This CDR3 comprises 14 residues. V shed 5 bases and J 6 bases; nucleotides not matched to a gene: 7. Germline V gene lookup returns CDR1 SGHTA and CDR2 FQGNSA. The TCR sequence derives from a human donor in good health. Some libraries in this study had Jurkat cell RNA spiked in. Material for sequencing was naive CD8+ T cells from blood, with Jurkat cell RNA spiked in. The subset here: FACS-sorted CD8+CD4-CCR7+CD45RA+ naive T cells. The rearrangement links TRBV7-2 to TRBJ2-7; 10 nucleotides align to TRBD1. The CDR3 DNA sequence: TGTGCCAGCAGCCCGGACAGGGGGGGGGTCGAGCAGTACATC. The encoded protein is CASSPDRGGVEQYI.